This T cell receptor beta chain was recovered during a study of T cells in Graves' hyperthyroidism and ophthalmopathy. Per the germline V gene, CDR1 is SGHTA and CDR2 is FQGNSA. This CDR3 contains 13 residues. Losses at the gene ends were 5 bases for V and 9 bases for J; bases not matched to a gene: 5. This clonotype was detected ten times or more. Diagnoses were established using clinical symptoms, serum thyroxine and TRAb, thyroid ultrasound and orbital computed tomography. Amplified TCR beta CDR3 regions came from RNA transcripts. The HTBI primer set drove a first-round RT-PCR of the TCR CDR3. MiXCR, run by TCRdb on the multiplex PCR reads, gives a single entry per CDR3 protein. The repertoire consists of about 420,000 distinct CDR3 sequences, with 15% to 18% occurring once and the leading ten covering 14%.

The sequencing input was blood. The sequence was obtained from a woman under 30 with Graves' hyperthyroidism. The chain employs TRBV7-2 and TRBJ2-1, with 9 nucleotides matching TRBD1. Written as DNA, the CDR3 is TGTGCCAGCAGCCAAGGACAGGGGACTGAGCAGTTCTTC. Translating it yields CASSQGQGTEQFF.